This is a list of T cell receptor beta chains from one sample in a study of a mutant IDH1 vaccine in newly diagnosed glioma. The table came from immunoSEQ multiplex PCR; TCRdb's copy has only in-frame clones and leaves some out. The table includes approximately 60,000 clones, around 86% detected once. Antigen specificity for these receptors is unknown. Sequencing was performed on PBMCs, taken from a glioma patient whose treatment included an IDH1 peptide vaccine. All receptors derive from a young man with glioma. The conserved cysteine and the conserved F or W are not part of the CDR3 here. Each record gives: V gene, J gene, CDR3 protein.

V: TRBV18
J: TRBJ2-7
CDR3: ASSPSAGNPTYEQY

V: TRBV6-5
J: TRBJ2-7
CDR3: ASSLGTGSYEQY

V: TRBV28
J: TRBJ1-4
CDR3: ASSPGSPLEKLF

V: TRBV7-2
J: TRBJ1-6
CDR3: ASSLAGGGFNSPLH

V: TRBV30
J: TRBJ2-1
CDR3: AWIDRGRVNEQF

V: TRBV29-1
J: TRBJ1-2
CDR3: SVELGQGVRDYGYT

V: TRBV19
J: TRBJ2-3
CDR3: ASSIPAGEGTDTQY

V: TRBV6-1
J: TRBJ2-2
CDR3: ASRRSPNTGELF

V: TRBV28
J: TRBJ1-2
CDR3: ASSINYGYT

V: TRBV19
J: TRBJ2-6
CDR3: ASRAWTGANVLT

V: TRBV5-6
J: TRBJ1-2
CDR3: ASSHTRQENYGYT

V: TRBV5-6
J: TRBJ1-5
CDR3: ASSLEGGRRNQPQH

V: TRBV15
J: TRBJ1-2
CDR3: ATSRVRDSYGYT

V: TRBV7-9
J: TRBJ1-1
CDR3: ASRPKQGQMNTEAF

V: TRBV5-6
J: TRBJ1-6
CDR3: ASSLGSLGNSPLH

V: TRBV7-9
J: TRBJ1-1
CDR3: ASSLETPPEAF

V: TRBV2
J: TRBJ2-1
CDR3: ASSLIRDRVRNEQF

V: TRBV30
J: TRBJ2-2
CDR3: AWNGGMNTGELF

V: TRBV6-1
J: TRBJ2-7
CDR3: ATAGRENYEQY

V: TRBV29-1
J: TRBJ2-5
CDR3: SVNRDETQY

V: TRBV1
J: TRBJ1-4
CDR3: TSSQGAVFQGFKAHEKLF

V: TRBV5-1
J: TRBJ2-7
CDR3: ASSSKQGHPYEQY

V: TRBV4-2
J: TRBJ1-2
CDR3: ASSQDRGPGYYGYT

V: TRBV7-9
J: TRBJ1-2
CDR3: ASSKGARNGYT

V: TRBV7-9
J: TRBJ1-5
CDR3: ASSLEGAAQPQH

V: TRBV7-9
J: TRBJ1-2
CDR3: ASSLTGYGYT

V: TRBV7-6
J: TRBJ2-1
CDR3: ASSLGMREDNEQF

V: TRBV25-1
J: TRBJ2-7
CDR3: ASSPWGYEQY

V: TRBV5-1
J: TRBJ1-1
CDR3: ASSSTWGQNTEAF

V: TRBV5-1
J: TRBJ2-7
CDR3: ASSANSTDLAGGLSYEQY

V: TRBV10-2
J: TRBJ1-1
CDR3: ASRPTGSLNTEAF

V: TRBV19
J: TRBJ2-1
CDR3: ASSITQANEQF